This TCR beta chain was recovered during a study of blood T cells in healthy people across ages (dated by TCRdb to about 2015). At the level of the whole study: In model experiments, template switching captured about one uniquely barcoded TCR beta cDNA molecule for every two T cells. Using deep sequencing normalized with unique cDNA molecular identifiers, the study measured how TCR beta repertoire diversity changes with age. The donors were split into four age groups: young (average around 15 years), middle-aged (39), aged (more than 60) and long-lived (about 74). Using the same blood draw, the study looked at two additional independent replicas of 1 million unique cDNA reads for two donors, one aged 18 to 30 and the other aged 80 or older.

Systemically healthy Caucasian individuals from Russia, some 38 in total and aged roughly 6 to 95 years, were included as donors. Roughly 10 milliliters of peripheral blood were collected from each donor into EDTA-treated Vacutainer tubes. Ficoll-Paque density-gradient centrifugation was used to isolate PBMCs, with at least 6 million obtained per sample. Trizol reagent was used to extract total RNA from the PBMCs, yielding at least 5.5 micrograms per sample. For every donor, flow cytometry on a PBMC aliquot measured the percentage of naive CD45RAhigh/CD27high T cells. The receptor library was made with 5' RACE. Sequencing was carried out with an Illumina HiSeq 2500. The second PCR ran for about 6 to 11 cycles and used a J-beta primer mix along with a sample-barcoded 5' primer. Each TCR beta cDNA molecule received a unique molecular identifier from a template-switch 5' adaptor carrying 12 random nucleotides. Each sample yielded at least 3 million CDR3-containing paired-end reads. The Mint cDNA synthesis kit, primed by a TRBC-specific oligonucleotide, was used to synthesize first-strand cDNA from all RNA. All cDNA was treated with uracil-DNA glycosylase and then went through a first 18-cycle PCR with the universal primers M1SS and BC2_uni_R. Turning to the authors' computational methods: For normalization, 1 million high-quality reads, each with a distinct molecular identifier, were randomly selected from each sample. Reads with shared molecular identifiers were discarded instead of being binned into consensus sequences. CDR3 identification, clonotype clustering and error correction used MiTCR with a Q25 quality threshold and the strictest error-elimination algorithm. Lower-bound total TCR beta diversity was estimated with a nonparametric unseen species model using Euler transformation. TCRdb reworked the public reads: Q25 trimming with fastp, MiXCR clone assembly, productive beta chains retained. Rows are combined by CDR3 protein, so each entry shows the most common genes and DNA. TCRdb, not the original authors, processed these V and J calls. A total of about 760,000 distinct CDR3 sequences appear in this sample, around a quarter of them only once. Clones ranked in the top ten supply more than 8% of the sample.

As for this clonotype: Its binding antigen is unknown. Nothing much larger sits one base from this clone, and base qualities are not available.

CDR1 is given as SGHRS and CDR2 as YFSETQ, both from the germline V gene. Including the terminal cysteine and phenylalanine, the CDR3 comprises 16 residues. Only the CDR3 DNA is retained, 48 bases long and in frame from the first base. The germline ends are 17 bases apart after V is trimmed by 2 bases and J by 3 bases. Broader findings and caveats from the paper: Observed TCR beta diversity per million T cells fell roughly linearly with age, and a significant reduction was already apparent by age roughly 40. Bulk unsorted PBMC profiling prevented conclusive comparison of naive and antigen-experienced compartments. Compared with the aged group, the long-lived group had more naive CD4+ T cells, fewer expanded clones and increased TCR diversity, a pattern suggesting age selection. Because the CMV infection status of the donors was unknown, age-related changes in expanded clonotypes may potentially have been confounded. The percentage of naive T cells measured by flow cytometry correlated strongly with observed TCR beta diversity. Estimates of total diversity based on one million sequenced T cells were considered lower bounds and underestimates.

This sample also appeared in a second study, on T cells of mothers and their children. As that second study puts it: Donors were nine systemically healthy Caucasian individuals: three mothers and their six children. cDNA synthesis used all of the extracted RNA, with roughly 1.5 ug of RNA in each 15 ul reaction. In the second PCR, the M1S primer added sample barcodes and 2-4 random nucleotides. Over 9 million TCR beta CDR3 reads came from each mother, compared with some 3 million reads from each child. Thymic selection similarly shapes TCR recombination output in related and unrelated pairs, with minor effect from inherited differences. Normalized repertoire overlap was always slightly but never significantly higher in related than unrelated mother-child pairs. No persistent microchimeric T cell clones were found, with a detection sensitivity of 85 to 100 clones per million clonotypes. The study used deep NGS to compare TCR beta repertoires of mothers and children, seeking features distinguishing related mother-child pairs from unrelated individuals. On average, the children were roughly 12 +/- 4 years old, while the mothers were about 40 +/- 4 years old. After adapter ligation was performed with NEBNext reagents, the libraries were sequenced on an Illumina HiSeq 2000 with 100+100 nt paired-end reads. To avoid cross-contamination, the mother libraries and the child libraries were prepared a month apart and sequenced in separate runs. For each donor, somewhere between roughly 500,000 and 2,100,000 distinct TCR beta clonotypes were identified. Naive TCR beta clonotypes were estimated from low-frequency clonotypes matched to each donor's FACS-determined naive share, without sorting.

Source material: blood. This chain is built from TRBV5-1 and TRBJ1-2, with a weak D call of TRBD1 (6 bases match). The sequence was collected from a boy younger than 18 in good health. The CDR3 protein is CASSFQMDSRDYGYTF. At the DNA level, the sequence is TGCGCCAGCAGCTTTCAGATGGACAGTAGGGACTATGGCTACACCTTC.